This TCR beta chain was documented in a study of blood T cell repertoires in COVID-19. CDR3 size: 12 residues. Germline CDR1 reads LNHDA; CDR2 reads SQIVND (reference sequence). The ends were cut back, 9 bases at V and 3 bases at J, with 8 bases in the middle. Sequencing was performed with immunoSEQ multiplex PCR; in TCRdb, only in-frame clones are kept and a portion is missing. The sample carries 140,000 to 150,000 clones, around 90% recorded once. The sequenced material came from PBMCs or T cells enriched from blood (not recorded which). The rearrangement uses TRBV19 and TRBJ2-2; possibly TRBD1 for D (5 bases). The TCR comes from a woman aged 40 to 50 who had been exposed to COVID-19. CDR3 amino acids: CASSGYTGELFF. The CDR3 DNA reads as TGTGCCAGCTCAGGGTACACCGGGGAGCTGTTTTTT.